The source of this T cell receptor beta chain is a study of lymphopenia after photon versus proton radiotherapy. Findings and caveats of the study: Relative stability marked proton patients; photon patients lost diversity and naive cells.

Assay: immunoSEQ multiplex PCR; the TCRdb copy retains only in-frame clones and omits some. Of 37,000 or so clones listed, 86% were seen once; the top ten hold 10%. Germline lookup yields CDR1 MNHEY and CDR2 SMNVEV (reference sequence). The CDR3 consists of 14 residues. V was clipped by 7 bases and J by 7 bases; unmatched bases: 9. Turning to this clone: The target antigen is unknown.

This TCR was recovered from a woman in her 70s with pancreatic cancer. Some clones in this sample may be carry-over from other donors' samples. The V call is TRBV27, the J call TRBJ2-1, with 8 bases that match TRBD2. The sequences come from peripheral blood, collected from a patient treated with proton-based radiotherapy. The CDR3 DNA follows: TGTGCCAGCACCTCCGGGACTAGTAGTAATGAGCAGTTCTTC. Encoded protein: CASTSGTSSNEQFF.